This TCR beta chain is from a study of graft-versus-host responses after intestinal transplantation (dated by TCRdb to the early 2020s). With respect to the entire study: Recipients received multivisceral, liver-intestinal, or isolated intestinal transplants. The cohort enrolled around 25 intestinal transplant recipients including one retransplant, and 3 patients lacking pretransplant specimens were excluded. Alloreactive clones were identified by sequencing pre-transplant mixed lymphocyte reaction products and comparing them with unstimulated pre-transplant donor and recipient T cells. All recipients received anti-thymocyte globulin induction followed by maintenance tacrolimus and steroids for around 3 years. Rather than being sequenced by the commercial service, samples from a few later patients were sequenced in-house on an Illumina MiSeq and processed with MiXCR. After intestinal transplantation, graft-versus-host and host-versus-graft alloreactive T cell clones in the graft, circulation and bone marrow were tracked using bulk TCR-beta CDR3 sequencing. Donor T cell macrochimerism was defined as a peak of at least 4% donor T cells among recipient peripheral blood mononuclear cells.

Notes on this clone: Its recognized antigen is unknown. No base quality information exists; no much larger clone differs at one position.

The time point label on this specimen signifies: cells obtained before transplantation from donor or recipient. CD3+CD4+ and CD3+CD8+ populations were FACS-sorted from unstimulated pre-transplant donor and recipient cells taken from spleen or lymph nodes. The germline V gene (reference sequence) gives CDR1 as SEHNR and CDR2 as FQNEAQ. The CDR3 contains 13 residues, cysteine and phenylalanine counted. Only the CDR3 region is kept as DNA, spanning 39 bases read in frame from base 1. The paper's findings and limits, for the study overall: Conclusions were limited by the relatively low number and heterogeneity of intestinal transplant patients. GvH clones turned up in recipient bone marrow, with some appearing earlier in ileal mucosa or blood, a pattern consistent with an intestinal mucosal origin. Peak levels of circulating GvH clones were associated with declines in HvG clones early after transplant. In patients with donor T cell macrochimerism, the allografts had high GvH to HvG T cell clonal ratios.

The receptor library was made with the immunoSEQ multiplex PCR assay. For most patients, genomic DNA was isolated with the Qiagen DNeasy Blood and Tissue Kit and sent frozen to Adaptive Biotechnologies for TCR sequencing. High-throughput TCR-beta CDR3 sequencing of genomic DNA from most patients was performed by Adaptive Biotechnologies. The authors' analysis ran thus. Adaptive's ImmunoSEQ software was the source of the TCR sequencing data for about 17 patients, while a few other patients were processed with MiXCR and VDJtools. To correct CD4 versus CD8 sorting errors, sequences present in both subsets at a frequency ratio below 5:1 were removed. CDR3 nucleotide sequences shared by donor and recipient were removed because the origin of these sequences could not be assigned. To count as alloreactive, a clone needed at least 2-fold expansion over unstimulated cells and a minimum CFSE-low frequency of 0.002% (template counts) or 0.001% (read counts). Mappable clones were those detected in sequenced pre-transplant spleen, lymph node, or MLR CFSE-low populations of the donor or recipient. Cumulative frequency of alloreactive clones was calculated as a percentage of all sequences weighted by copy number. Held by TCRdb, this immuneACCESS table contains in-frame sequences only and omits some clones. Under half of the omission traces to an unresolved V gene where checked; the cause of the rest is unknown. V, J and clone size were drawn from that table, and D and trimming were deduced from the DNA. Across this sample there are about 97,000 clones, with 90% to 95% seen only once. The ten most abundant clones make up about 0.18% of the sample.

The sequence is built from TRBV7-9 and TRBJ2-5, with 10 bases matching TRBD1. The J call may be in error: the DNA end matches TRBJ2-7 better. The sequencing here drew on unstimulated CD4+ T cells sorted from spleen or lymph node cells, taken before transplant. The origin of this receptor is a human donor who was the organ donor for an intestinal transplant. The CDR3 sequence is CASRRTGGDEQYF. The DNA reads TGTGCCAGCCGGAGGACAGGGGGAGACGAGCAGTACTTC.